The rows below give T cell receptor beta chains drawn from one sample of a study of blood T cell repertoires in COVID-19. This table comes from immunoSEQ multiplex PCR, and its TCRdb copy is limited to in-frame clones, with some not included. The sample comprises 90,000 to 120,000 clones, 75% to 95% of which are singletons, and less than 1.5% rests with the top ten. The sample consisted of peripheral blood. Receptors originate from a woman in her thirties with acute or convalescent COVID-19. Each CDR3 is given with its conserved first and last residue. The D gene is left open where the match is weak. Rows give clone size only sometimes, using once, few, many, or a class for an expanded clone.

size: NA; D: NA; J: TRBJ1-2; V: TRBV9; DNA: TGTGCCAGCAGCGTAGCAGCTAACTATGGCTACACCTTC; CDR3: CASSVAANYGYTF
size: once; D: NA; J: TRBJ1-1; V: TRBV11-2; DNA: TGTGCCAGCAGCTCAACCTCCCAGGGCAACACTGAAGCTTTCTTT; CDR3: CASSSTSQGNTEAFF
size: NA; D: NA; J: TRBJ1-2; V: TRBV6-1; DNA: TGTGCCAGCAGTGACGGTGCTAGGGGCTACACCTTC; CDR3: CASSDGARGYTF
size: once; D: NA; J: TRBJ1-1; V: TRBV19; DNA: TGTGCCAGTAGGGCAGGGATTATCACTGAAGCTTTCTTT; CDR3: CASRAGIITEAFF
size: NA; D: TRBD2; J: TRBJ2-1; V: TRBV27; DNA: TGTGCCAGCAGTCCCTCGGGAGCGGGAGGACGTCGGGAGCAGTTCTTC; CDR3: CASSPSGAGGRREQFF
size: NA; D: TRBD1; J: TRBJ1-5; V: TRBV6-6; DNA: TGTGCCAGCAGACCCGGGACAGGGGGCAATCAGCCCCAGCATTTT; CDR3: CASRPGTGGNQPQHF
size: NA; D: TRBD2; J: TRBJ2-1; V: TRBV4-2; DNA: TGTGCCAGCAGCCAAGCTAGCGGGAGGGTCGGGAATGAGCAGTTCTTC; CDR3: CASSQASGRVGNEQFF
size: NA; D: TRBD1; J: TRBJ2-1; V: TRBV5-8; DNA: TGTGCCAGCAGCTTGGGACAGGGACAGAACAATGAGCAGTTCTTC; CDR3: CASSLGQGQNNEQFF
size: NA; D: TRBD1; J: TRBJ2-1; V: TRBV6-4; DNA: TGTGCCAGCAGGGCAAAACGGGACAGGGCCTACAATGAGCAGTTCTTC; CDR3: CASRAKRDRAYNEQFF
size: NA; D: NA; J: TRBJ1-5; V: TRBV18; DNA: TGTGCCAGCTCGGCCCAAGGGGTAAGCGATCAGCCCCAGCATTTT; CDR3: CASSAQGVSDQPQHF
size: NA; D: TRBD2; J: TRBJ2-4; V: TRBV7-9; DNA: TGTGCCAGCAGCTTAGGTGGGACTAACACCGGGGACATTCAGTACTTC; CDR3: CASSLGGTNTGDIQYF
size: NA; D: NA; J: TRBJ2-7; V: TRBV18; DNA: TGTGCCAGCTCACCGTCATCAGGAGGGGGCACCTACGAGCAGTACTTC; CDR3: CASSPSSGGGTYEQYF
size: NA; D: TRBD1; J: TRBJ1-4; V: TRBV11-2; DNA: TGTGCCAGCAGCTTAAACAGGGGCTCGGTTAATGAAAAACTGTTTTTT; CDR3: CASSLNRGSVNEKLFF
size: NA; D: TRBD1; J: TRBJ1-2; V: TRBV27; DNA: TGTGCCAGCAGACCCCACAGGGGGCCCGACTATGGCTACACCTTC; CDR3: CASRPHRGPDYGYTF
size: NA; D: NA; J: TRBJ2-6; V: TRBV11-3; DNA: TGTGCCAGCAGCTTGTACTCACTGGGGGCCAACGTCCTGACTTTC; CDR3: CASSLYSLGANVLTF
size: NA; D: TRBD2; J: TRBJ2-7; V: TRBV28; DNA: TGTGCCACCGGGCGCCTAGCGGCCTCCTACGAGCAGTACTTC; CDR3: CATGRLAASYEQYF
size: NA; D: NA; J: TRBJ1-2; V: TRBV19; DNA: TGTGCCAGTAGTATAGGGGGCGCGGACTATGGCTACACCTTC; CDR3: CASSIGGADYGYTF
size: NA; D: TRBD1; J: TRBJ1-1; V: TRBV9; DNA: TGTGCCAGCAGCGTAGAGGGACAGGGACCCCCTCTGAACACTGAAGCTTTCTTT; CDR3: CASSVEGQGPPLNTEAFF
size: NA; D: TRBD1; J: TRBJ1-4; V: TRBV7-6; DNA: TGTGCCAGCAGCTTTGGACAGGGCGGGGATGAAAAACTGTTTTTT; CDR3: CASSFGQGGDEKLFF
size: NA; D: TRBD2; J: TRBJ2-2; V: TRBV7-2; DNA: TGTGCCAGCAGCTTTGGACTAGTAGACACCGGGGAGCTGTTTTTT; CDR3: CASSFGLVDTGELFF
size: NA; D: TRBD1; J: TRBJ2-3; V: TRBV27; DNA: TGTGCCAGCGGACCCTTGGACAGGGCTTCCACAGATACGCAGTATTTT; CDR3: CASGPLDRASTDTQYF
size: NA; D: TRBD2; J: TRBJ2-7; V: TRBV9; DNA: TGTGCCAGCAGCGTAGGCCCTAGCGGGAGGACCTACGAGCAGTACTTC; CDR3: CASSVGPSGRTYEQYF
size: NA; D: NA; J: TRBJ1-2; V: TRBV4-2; DNA: TGTGCCAGCAGCCCAGCAGGGGCGCAGCCATCGGATGGCTACACCTTC; CDR3: CASSPAGAQPSDGYTF
size: NA; D: NA; J: TRBJ2-3; V: TRBV11-2; DNA: TGTGCCAGCAGCCCCTTCGAGGGGGGGCCAGATACGCAGTATTTT; CDR3: CASSPFEGGPDTQYF
size: few; D: NA; J: TRBJ2-7; V: TRBV7-2; DNA: TGTGCCAGCAGCTTAGGAATCAGGTACGACGAGCAGTACTTC; CDR3: CASSLGIRYDEQYF
size: once; D: NA; J: TRBJ1-2; V: TRBV18; DNA: TGTGCCAGCTCACCTCTTGGACGGGGCTATGGCTACACCTTC; CDR3: CASSPLGRGYGYTF
size: once; D: NA; J: TRBJ2-2; V: TRBV7-9; DNA: TGTGCCAGCAGGGAGGGCACCACCGGGGAGCTGTTTTTT; CDR3: CASREGTTGELFF
size: NA; D: TRBD1; J: TRBJ1-5; V: TRBV28; DNA: TGTGCCAGCAGAACCCCGACAGGGAATAATCAGCCCCAGCATTTT; CDR3: CASRTPTGNNQPQHF
size: NA; D: TRBD1; J: TRBJ2-5; V: TRBV6-5; DNA: TGTGCCAGCAGTTACTCGACAGGGGGGGAGACCCAGTACTTC; CDR3: CASSYSTGGETQYF
size: NA; D: NA; J: TRBJ1-3; V: TRBV29-1; DNA: TGCAGCGTTGAAACCCAGGGAAACACCATATATTTT; CDR3: CSVETQGNTIYF
size: NA; D: NA; J: TRBJ1-3; V: TRBV3-1/TRBV3-2; DNA: TGTGCCAGCAGCCAAGGGCAGGGTTCTGGAAACACCATATATTTT; CDR3: CASSQGQGSGNTIYF
size: NA; D: TRBD1; J: TRBJ1-2; V: TRBV3-1/TRBV3-2; DNA: TGTGCCAGCAGCCAAGGGTACAGGGGGCGCTTAGGTTTTTTCGGCTACACCTTC; CDR3: CASSQGYRGRLGFFGYTF
size: NA; D: NA; J: TRBJ2-7; V: TRBV10-1; DNA: TGCGCCAGCAGTTCTGACTCTCTTGGCGAGCAGTACTTC; CDR3: CASSSDSLGEQYF
size: few; D: TRBD1; J: TRBJ1-2; V: TRBV2; DNA: TGTGCCAGCAGTGCCCAGGGGTGGACAGGGAGGACCTCTAACTATGGCTACACCTTC; CDR3: CASSAQGWTGRTSNYGYTF
size: NA; D: NA; J: TRBJ2-2; V: TRBV18; DNA: TGTGCCAGCTCACCAGGTCCGGGGAGCACCGGGGAGCTGTTTTTT; CDR3: CASSPGPGSTGELFF
size: NA; D: NA; J: TRBJ1-2; V: TRBV16; DNA: TGTGCCAGCAGCCAATCCCCAGGGGTCTATGGCTACACCTTC; CDR3: CASSQSPGVYGYTF
size: NA; D: NA; J: TRBJ1-5; V: TRBV15; DNA: TGTGCCACCAGCAGTCCCTTGGCCCACAATCAGCCCCAGCATTTT; CDR3: CATSSPLAHNQPQHF
size: NA; D: NA; J: TRBJ2-1; V: TRBV7-2; DNA: TGTGCCAGCAGCTTAGCTCCTAGGACTATGTACAATGAGCAGTTCTTC; CDR3: CASSLAPRTMYNEQFF
size: once; D: TRBD2; J: TRBJ2-1; V: TRBV13; DNA: TGTGCCAGCAGCCCGAAACTAGCGGGGGCCTACAATGAGCAGTTCTTC; CDR3: CASSPKLAGAYNEQFF
size: NA; D: NA; J: TRBJ2-5; V: TRBV7-2; DNA: TGTGCCAGCAGCTTAGGTGGGGCGCGCACAGAGACCCAGTACTTC; CDR3: CASSLGGARTETQYF
size: NA; D: NA; J: TRBJ2-7; V: TRBV21-1; DNA: TGTGCCAGAGACACAGGTGGCGAGCAGTACTTC; CDR3: CARDTGGEQYF
size: NA; D: NA; J: TRBJ1-4; V: TRBV7-2; DNA: TGTGCCAGCAGCTTAGCTGGGCCCGCAACTAATGAAAAACTGTTTTTT; CDR3: CASSLAGPATNEKLFF
size: NA; D: NA; J: TRBJ1-1; V: TRBV16; DNA: TGTGCCAGCAGCCAATCACTTGTTATGAACACTGAAGCTTTCTTT; CDR3: CASSQSLVMNTEAFF
size: NA; D: NA; J: TRBJ2-2; V: TRBV5-6; DNA: TGTGCCAGCAGCTTAAAGGGGTGGAGCACCGGGGAGCTGTTTTTT; CDR3: CASSLKGWSTGELFF
size: NA; D: NA; J: TRBJ1-2; V: TRBV4-2; DNA: TGTGCCAGCAGCCAACTGTCTGAAACAGCCCACTATGGCTACACCTTC; CDR3: CASSQLSETAHYGYTF
size: NA; D: NA; J: TRBJ2-7; V: TRBV5-1; DNA: TGCGCCAGCAGCGCGGGAAGCTCCTACGAGCAGTACTTC; CDR3: CASSAGSSYEQYF
size: NA; D: TRBD1; J: TRBJ1-5; V: TRBV2; DNA: TGTGCCAGCAGGAGAAGGACAGGGGAGGCTCAGCCCCAGCATTTT; CDR3: CASRRRTGEAQPQHF
size: NA; D: NA; J: TRBJ1-3; V: TRBV3-1/TRBV3-2; DNA: TGTGCCAGCAGCCAAGTTTTGTTGGGGACTCCAGGAAACACCATATATTTT; CDR3: CASSQVLLGTPGNTIYF
size: NA; D: NA; J: TRBJ1-1; V: TRBV6-5; DNA: TGTGCCAGCAGTACCGGTATTGGCACTGAAGCTTTCTTT; CDR3: CASSTGIGTEAFF
size: once; D: NA; J: TRBJ1-1; V: TRBV5-6; DNA: TGTGCCAGCAGCCAGACAGCATTGAACACTGAAGCTTTCTTT; CDR3: CASSQTALNTEAFF
size: NA; D: TRBD1; J: TRBJ2-1; V: TRBV6-4; DNA: TGTGCCAGCAGTGACTCGCCAGGGGGCAATGAATTGCAGTTCTTC; CDR3: CASSDSPGGNELQFF
size: NA; D: NA; J: TRBJ1-3; V: TRBV28; DNA: TGTGCCAGCTATCTAGCTAGTGGAAACACCATATATTTT; CDR3: CASYLASGNTIYF
size: NA; D: TRBD2; J: TRBJ2-5; V: TRBV5-4; DNA: TGTGCCAGCAGTCCTAGACTAGCGGGAGGGGAGACCCAGTACTTC; CDR3: CASSPRLAGGETQYF
size: NA; D: NA; J: TRBJ1-2; V: TRBV30; DNA: TGTGCCTGGAAAACAGAGGGGGTTAGTACACGCGGCTACACCTTC; CDR3: CAWKTEGVSTRGYTF
size: NA; D: NA; J: TRBJ2-5; V: TRBV11-1; DNA: TGTGCCAGCAGCTTGCTGGGCGGGGGCAGGCAAGAGACCCAGTACTTC; CDR3: CASSLLGGGRQETQYF